A selection of T cell receptor beta chains follows, all from one sample in a study of cytomegalovirus exposure and HLA in healthy donors. The protocol was immunoSEQ multiplex PCR, while the TCRdb copy is restricted to in-frame clones and leaves out a portion. The sample holds roughly 70,000 clones; 70% to 75% are singletons and the top ten take approximately 10%. The sample consisted of PBMCs. The origin of the receptors is a human donor in good health. Each CDR3 is given with its conserved first and last residue. Fields, in order: V gene, J gene, D gene, clone size, CDR3 length, CDR3 DNA, CDR3 protein. The D gene is left open where the match is weak. Clone size appears in some rows only: once, few, many, or a class for an expanded clone.

TRBV28	TRBJ2-5	TRBD2	NA	13	TGTGCCAGCAAAGCGGGGGGCGTGGAGACCCAGTACTTC	CASKAGGVETQYF
TRBV27	TRBJ2-7	TRBD2	few	12	TGTGCCAGCGCCCTTCCGGGACTAGAGCAGTACTTC	CASALPGLEQYF
TRBV9	TRBJ2-7	NA	NA	15	TGTGCCAGCAGCGGGGTGGGGGCAAGCTCCTACGAGCAGTACTTC	CASSGVGASSYEQYF
TRBV6-5	TRBJ2-2	NA	NA	15	TGTGCCAGCAGCAACAGGGAGGGAACCACCGGGGAGCTGTTTTTT	CASSNREGTTGELFF
TRBV28	TRBJ2-3	NA	few	15	TGTGCCAGCAGTTTATATTCTAGAATGACAGATACGCAGTATTTT	CASSLYSRMTDTQYF
TRBV5-6	TRBJ1-4	TRBD1	many	15	TGTGCCAGCAGGGCCCGGACAGGGACGGACGAAAAACTGTTTTTT	CASRARTGTDEKLFF
TRBV9	TRBJ1-1	NA	NA	14	TGTGCCAGCAGCGTACGACAGACGAACACTGAAGCTTTCTTT	CASSVRQTNTEAFF
TRBV5-1	TRBJ1-1	NA	once	14	TGCGCCAGCAGCTCTCGGGCGGGGAACACTGAAGCTTTCTTT	CASSSRAGNTEAFF
TRBV19	TRBJ1-4	NA	few	15	TGTGCCAGTAGCAGAGGTCGGGGAACTAATGAAAAACTGTTTTTT	CASSRGRGTNEKLFF
TRBV19	TRBJ2-2	NA	NA	16	TGTGCCAGTAGTATTATCGGGATCCAGACGTCCGGGGAGCTGTTTTTT	CASSIIGIQTSGELFF
TRBV30	TRBJ2-1	TRBD2	NA	14	TGTGCCTGGACTAGCGGGATAGGGTACAATGAGCAGTTCTTC	CAWTSGIGYNEQFF
TRBV5-1	TRBJ2-1	TRBD2	NA	19	TGCGCCAGCAGCTCGACGAGCGGGACTTCTCGCCCCTCCTACAATGAGCAGTTCTTC	CASSSTSGTSRPSYNEQFF
TRBV4-1	TRBJ1-1	NA	NA	15	TGCGCCAGCAGCCACCCTGGAAACAGGGACACTGAAGCTTTCTTT	CASSHPGNRDTEAFF
TRBV29-1	TRBJ2-7	TRBD1	once	12	TGCAGCGTTCACAGGGGTCCCGGCGAGCAGTACTTC	CSVHRGPGEQYF
TRBV28	TRBJ1-5	NA	NA	14	TGTGCCAGCAGTCCCGGCGGGCGGAATCAGCCCCAGCATTTT	CASSPGGRNQPQHF
TRBV5-6	TRBJ2-4	NA	NA	16	TGTGCCAGCAGTGGCGGGGAGACAGGGAGGAAAAACATTCAGTACTTC	CASSGGETGRKNIQYF
TRBV4-1	TRBJ2-5	TRBD1	NA	16	TGCGCCAGCAGCCAAACAGGGGGCAACACTCAAGAGACCCAGTACTTC	CASSQTGGNTQETQYF
TRBV9	TRBJ2-1	TRBD2	NA	14	TGTGCCAGCAGCGTTAGCGGGAGAGACAATGAGCAGTTCTTC	CASSVSGRDNEQFF
TRBV27	TRBJ1-1	TRBD1	few	14	TGTGCCAGCAGTTTAACAACAGGGGGGACTGAAGCTTTCTTT	CASSLTTGGTEAFF
TRBV19	TRBJ1-2	TRBD1	NA	14	TGTGCCAGTAGTTCGCCGGACAGGTTTGGTGGCTACACCTTC	CASSSPDRFGGYTF
TRBV15	TRBJ2-7	NA	NA	14	TGTGCCACCAGCAGAGAGGGGAGCCCCCTCGAGCAGTACTTC	CATSREGSPLEQYF
TRBV10-1	TRBJ2-1	TRBD2	once	14	TGCGCCAGCAGTGGTAGCGGGAGAACGAATGAGCAGTTCTTC	CASSGSGRTNEQFF
TRBV4-1	TRBJ2-7	NA	NA	17	TGCGCCAGCAGCCCTTTCCAGGATATTACAGGGATGTACGAGCAGTACTTC	CASSPFQDITGMYEQYF
TRBV27	TRBJ2-7	TRBD2	NA	14	TGTGCCAGCAGTTTGACTAGCGGGAACTACGAGCAGTACTTC	CASSLTSGNYEQYF
TRBV19	TRBJ2-1	TRBD1	NA	11	TGTGCCAGTAGTATGGGACAGTACCCGTTCTTC	CASSMGQYPFF
TRBV28	TRBJ2-7	NA	NA	15	TGTGCCAGCTTCACCCGTGCGGGGAGCTCCTACGAGCAGTACTTC	CASFTRAGSSYEQYF
TRBV27	TRBJ1-1	TRBD1	once	13	TGTGCCAGCAGTTTTCGCGGGACAGGGGAAGCTTTCTTT	CASSFRGTGEAFF
TRBV13	TRBJ2-3	NA	NA	14	TGTGCCAGCAGCTTCGGGTCCCCTTCCGATACGCAGTATTTT	CASSFGSPSDTQYF
TRBV30	TRBJ2-1	NA	few	12	TGTGCCTGGAGTGTTCAGTACAATGAGCAGTTCTTC	CAWSVQYNEQFF
TRBV5-1	TRBJ1-5	NA	NA	14	TGCGCCAGCAGCGTGGACAGTCTCGATCAGCCCCAGCATTTT	CASSVDSLDQPQHF
TRBV4-1	TRBJ2-3	TRBD1	few	15	TGCGCCAGCAGCCAACGACAGGGAAGCACAGATACGCAGTATTTT	CASSQRQGSTDTQYF
TRBV5-4	TRBJ2-3	NA	few	13	TGTGCCAGCAGCTTAGGGGTTATGGATACGCAGTATTTT	CASSLGVMDTQYF
TRBV25-1	TRBJ2-5	NA	NA	14	TGTGCCAGCGTACCCCTAGGGGGCCAAGAGACCCAGTACTTC	CASVPLGGQETQYF
TRBV28	TRBJ1-1	TRBD1	once	16	TGTGCCAGCAGTTTAGGAGGGGGCGTCTGGGAAACTGAAGCTTTCTTT	CASSLGGGVWETEAFF
TRBV6-1	TRBJ2-7	NA	medium-sized	14	TGTGCCAGCAGTGAAGACGACAGGAGGTACGAGCAGTACTTC	CASSEDDRRYEQYF
TRBV5-4	TRBJ2-1	TRBD2	NA	16	TGTGCCAGCAGCTTGGGAAGCGGGAGGCCCGACAATGAGCAGTTCTTC	CASSLGSGRPDNEQFF
TRBV29-1	TRBJ2-5	TRBD2	NA	14	TGCAGCGTTGATAGGCGCGGGAGGGAAGAGACCCAGTACTTC	CSVDRRGREETQYF
TRBV18	TRBJ2-1	NA	few	16	TGTGCCAGCTCAGTACTCAGGCCGATCGATAACAATGAGCAGTTCTTC	CASSVLRPIDNNEQFF
TRBV6-5	TRBJ2-4	TRBD1	NA	15	TGTGCCAGCAGTTACTCGACAGGGGAAGGTAACATTCAGTACTTC	CASSYSTGEGNIQYF
TRBV5-6	TRBJ2-2	NA	NA	13	TGTGCCAGCAGCTTGGACAGGATCGAGGAGCTGTTTTTT	CASSLDRIEELFF
TRBV7-3	TRBJ2-6	TRBD1	NA	18	TGTGCCAGCAGCGCTGCGGGACAGGTAGCCTCTGGGGCCAACGTCCTGACTTTC	CASSAAGQVASGANVLTF
TRBV4-2	TRBJ1-5	NA	few	15	TGTGCCAGCAGCCAAGGGCAGAATAGCAATCAGCCCCAGCATTTT	CASSQGQNSNQPQHF